This T cell receptor (beta chain) appears in the sequencing data of a study of blood T cell repertoires in COVID-19. J was trimmed by 11 bases and V by 5 bases; bases with no gene match: 7. The CDR3 covers 13 residues. The repertoire was sequenced with immunoSEQ multiplex PCR; TCRdb's copy has only in-frame clones and lacks some. Among fewer than 200,000 clones listed, 75% to 90% were seen once. Sequencing was performed on peripheral blood. V is TRBV12-3 or TRBV12-4 and J is TRBJ2-1; 9 nucleotides line up with TRBD2. The TCR was taken from a woman in her 70s with COVID-19, enrolled during active disease. CDR3 sequence (DNA): TGTGCCAGCAGTCAGTCTAGCGGGAAAAAGCAGTTCTTC. Translating it yields CASSQSSGKKQFF.